This is a list of T cell receptor beta chains from one sample in a study of CD8 T cells in ankylosing spondylitis. TCRdb processed the 5' RACE reads anew with MiXCR; each CDR3 protein has one entry. This sample has 300,000 to 400,000 distinct CDR3 sequences, with over 12% found just once. Specimen: blood, either unsorted or a sorted T cell fraction (not recorded which). The origin of the receptors is a male donor with ankylosing spondylitis or in good health (not recorded which). Each CDR3 is given with its conserved first and last residue. A D gene is named only where the DNA matches it firmly. Only some rows state a clone size, as once, few, many or a class for expanded clones.

.	TRBJ1-4	TRBD1	TRBV12-3/TRBV12-4	TGTGCCAGCGGTAGACAGGGCGGGATAACTAATGAAAAACTGTTTTTT	CASGRQGGITNEKLFF
.	TRBJ2-4	.	TRBV28	TGTGCCTCTCGGGGACTCCCCAAAAACATTCAGTACTTC	CASRGLPKNIQYF
many	TRBJ1-1	TRBD1	TRBV12-3/TRBV12-4	TGTGCCAGCAGTCCGCGGGACAGGAACACTGAAGCTTTCTTT	CASSPRDRNTEAFF
.	TRBJ2-1	TRBD2	TRBV5-1	TGCGCCAGCAGCCCGGGACTAGCGGGAGGGCCCTTGAATGAGCAGTTCTTC	CASSPGLAGGPLNEQFF
few	TRBJ2-3	.	TRBV3-1	TGTGCCAGCAGCCAAGGAGGGAAGGATACGCAGTATTTT	CASSQGGKDTQYF
.	TRBJ1-1	TRBD1	TRBV7-9	TGTGCCAGCAGCTCCGACAGGGTGGATACTGAAGCTTTCTTT	CASSSDRVDTEAFF
.	TRBJ2-7	TRBD2	TRBV20-1	TGCAGTGCTTCGACTAGCGGAAAGAGCTACGAGCAGTACTTC	CSASTSGKSYEQYF
.	TRBJ2-6	.	TRBV6-1	TGTGCCAGCATCGACAGGCGCTCTGGGGCCAACGTCCTGACTTTC	CASIDRRSGANVLTF
.	TRBJ1-3	.	TRBV16	TGTGCCAGCAGCCCGGACGACTATTTAGGGCGGATCTCTGGAAACACCATATATTTT	CASSPDDYLGRISGNTIYF
many	TRBJ2-7	.	TRBV12-3/TRBV12-4	TGTGCCAGCAGTTTATCGTCGGACTACGAGCAGTACTTC	CASSLSSDYEQYF
few	TRBJ2-7	.	TRBV12-3/TRBV12-4	TGTGCCAGCACAACCCGGGACACAGTCTCCTACGAGCAGTACTTC	CASTTRDTVSYEQYF
few	TRBJ1-5	TRBD1	TRBV24-1	TGTGCCACCAGTGATTTTGGGGACAGGGGTCCTTGTTCAGGGGATCAGCCCCAGCATTTT	CATSDFGDRGPCSGDQPQHF
few	TRBJ1-1	.	TRBV10-3	TGTGCCATCAGTGATAACGGAGGCACTGAAGCTTTCTTT	CAISDNGGTEAFF
.	TRBJ2-7	TRBD1	TRBV10-3	TGTGCCATCAGCAACCCGACAGGGAACTACGAGCAGTACTTC	CAISNPTGNYEQYF
few	TRBJ2-1	TRBD2	TRBV7-2	TGTGCCAGCCTGGGGGGGAATGAGCAGTTCTTC	CASLGGNEQFF
many	TRBJ1-1	.	TRBV6-1	TGTGCCAGCAGTGAAACAGGGAACACTGAAGCTTTCTTT	CASSETGNTEAFF
.	TRBJ1-2	.	TRBV5-1	TGCGCCAGCAGCTTGGATGAGGGAAACTATGGCTACACCTTC	CASSLDEGNYGYTF
.	TRBJ2-3	TRBD2	TRBV5-1	TGCGCCAGCAGCTTTCGACTAGCGGGAGGTTCTTTGGGAGATACGCAGTATTTT	CASSFRLAGGSLGDTQYF
many	TRBJ1-6	.	TRBV10-2	TGCGCCAGCTCGAGGGGGGATAATTCACCCCTCCACTTT	CASSRGDNSPLHF
few	TRBJ1-5	.	TRBV12-3/TRBV12-4	TGTGCCAGCATGGGGGGTAACAAGGGGCCCCAGCATTTT	CASMGGNKGPQHF
many	TRBJ1-1	.	TRBV20-1	TGCAGTGCTAGCCCAAGCGCCCGACAGGAAGCTTTCTTT	CSASPSARQEAFF
few	TRBJ2-7	.	TRBV2	TGTGCCAGCAGTGGCCAGGGAGTCTACGAGCAGTACTTC	CASSGQGVYEQYF
many	TRBJ1-2	.	TRBV12-3/TRBV12-4	TGTGCCAGCAGTTTGCTTGGTAACTATGGCTACACCTTC	CASSLLGNYGYTF
.	TRBJ2-2	TRBD2	TRBV5-5	TGTGCCAGCAGCTCACTAGCGGGAGGATTCACCGGGGAGCTGTTTTTT	CASSSLAGGFTGELFF
.	TRBJ2-3	.	TRBV7-9	TGTGCCAGCAGCCCGCCCCTAGAGGGAACTACGCAGTATTTT	CASSPPLEGTTQYF
many	TRBJ2-1	.	TRBV12-3/TRBV12-4	TGTGCCAGCAGTTTCGACAATGAGCAGTTCTTC	CASSFDNEQFF
.	TRBJ2-2	.	TRBV5-1	TGCGCCAGCAGCTTGGAGGGGGGAGGCAGGGATTCGGACACCGGGGAGCTGTTTTTT	CASSLEGGGRDSDTGELFF
.	TRBJ2-2	TRBD1	TRBV4-2	TGTGCCAGCAGCCATGGGACAGGGGACACCGGGGAGCTGTTTTTT	CASSHGTGDTGELFF
.	TRBJ2-4	.	TRBV10-3	TGTGCCATCAGTGCAGGGAGCAAAAACATTCAGTACTTC	CAISAGSKNIQYF
.	TRBJ2-1	TRBD2	TRBV6-1	TGTGCCAGCAAGACTAGCGGTGGGGGGAATGAGCAGTTCTTC	CASKTSGGGNEQFF
many	TRBJ2-7	.	TRBV6-5	TGTGCCAGCAGTTACTCGTCTAGGAGCACCCCCTCCTACGAGCAGTACTTC	CASSYSSRSTPSYEQYF
many	TRBJ1-2	.	TRBV12-3/TRBV12-4	TGTGCCAGCAGTTTGGGGGGAGACTATGGCTACACCTTC	CASSLGGDYGYTF
few	TRBJ2-2	TRBD2	TRBV4-2	TGTGCCAGCAGCCAAGATCTGGGACTAGCGGAAGGGGAGCTGTTTTTT	CASSQDLGLAEGELFF
few	TRBJ2-5	.	TRBV27	TGTGCCAGCAGTTTAATCAGCGGAGGGGGAGAGACCCAGTACTTC	CASSLISGGGETQYF
.	TRBJ2-7	.	TRBV20-1	TGCAGTGCTCCTGGGACCGCATCCTACGAGCAGTACTTC	CSAPGTASYEQYF
.	TRBJ2-7	.	TRBV3-1	TGTGCCAGCAGCCGCTCGGGTTCCGAGCAGTACTTC	CASSRSGSEQYF
.	TRBJ2-1	.	TRBV5-1	TGCGCCAGCAGCTTGGACAGGCCCGCGGGCAATGAGCAGTTCTTC	CASSLDRPAGNEQFF
few	TRBJ1-1	.	TRBV7-9	TGTGCCAGCAGCTATGGGAGGACTGAAGCTTTCTTT	CASSYGRTEAFF
many	TRBJ2-1	TRBD1	TRBV5-1	TGCGCCAGCAGGGTGACAGGGGTCCGGTCCTACAATGAGCAGTTCTTC	CASRVTGVRSYNEQFF
.	TRBJ2-3	.	TRBV12-3/TRBV12-4	TGTGCCAGCAGTTACCGGGGAACAGATACGCAGTATTTT	CASSYRGTDTQYF
.	TRBJ2-3	TRBD2	TRBV27	TGTGCCAGCAGTTTTACGCCCTATCGGACTAGCGGGAACACAGATACGCAGTATTTT	CASSFTPYRTSGNTDTQYF
many	TRBJ2-1	.	TRBV5-1	TGCGCCAGCAATAAACAGGGACCTAACAATGAGCAGTTCTTC	CASNKQGPNNEQFF
.	TRBJ2-5	.	TRBV29-1	TGCAGCGTTGAAGTCCTGCTTCGCGAACCCCCACAAGAGACCCAGTACTTC	CSVEVLLREPPQETQYF
many	TRBJ2-7	.	TRBV12-3/TRBV12-4	TGTGCCAGCAGTTTAGGGGGGAACTACGAGCAGTACTTC	CASSLGGNYEQYF
.	TRBJ2-3	.	TRBV12-3/TRBV12-4	TGTGCCAGCAGTCCGGGACTCGCTAGCACAGATACGCAGTATTTT	CASSPGLASTDTQYF
.	TRBJ2-3	.	TRBV20-1	TGCAGTGCTAGTAATAGCGGAGGCACAGATACGCAGTATTTT	CSASNSGGTDTQYF
.	TRBJ1-5	.	TRBV20-1	TGCAGTGCTAGCCCCACGCAGGCCCTGAATCAGCCCCAGCATTTT	CSASPTQALNQPQHF
.	TRBJ2-2	.	TRBV5-5	TGTGCCAGCAGCTCTGGGACCGTCACCGGGGTGCTGTTTTTT	CASSSGTVTGVLFF
.	TRBJ2-3	TRBD2	TRBV5-1	TGCGCCAGCAGCTTGGAACCTAGCGGTTCCACAGATACGCAGTATTTT	CASSLEPSGSTDTQYF
many	TRBJ2-1	.	TRBV12-3/TRBV12-4	TGTGCCAGCAGTCCGGGACTGTTCTTC	CASSPGLFF
.	TRBJ1-1	TRBD1	TRBV4-2	TGTGCCAGCAGCCAAGTGGACAGGTTGAACACTGAAGCTTTCTTT	CASSQVDRLNTEAFF
many	TRBJ2-3	.	TRBV12-3/TRBV12-4	TGTGCCAGCAGCTTAAGCGGCACAGATACGCAGTATTTT	CASSLSGTDTQYF
.	TRBJ2-7	TRBD1	TRBV10-3	TGTGCCATCAGTGACTTCCTCAACCGGGACAGATCCTACGAGCAGTACTTC	CAISDFLNRDRSYEQYF
.	TRBJ2-5	.	TRBV10-3	TGTGCCATCAGCCCACAGCAAGAGACCCAGTACTTC	CAISPQQETQYF
few	TRBJ2-7	.	TRBV20-1	TGCAGTGCTAGAGGTCCCCAGGGAACCTACGAGCAGTACTTC	CSARGPQGTYEQYF